What follows are 14 T cell receptor beta chains derived from one specimen sequenced in a study of Ad26.COV2.S vaccination and SARS-CoV-2 variants. The treatment here: over 15 received Ad26.COV2.S at low or high dose, single or two shots; 5 received placebo; per-sample allocation not given. Sampling was performed 63 days after the first vaccine or placebo injection. TCRdb's table, derived via immunoSEQ multiplex PCR, lists solely in-frame clones and lacks some. The sample has about 680,000 clones; 89% are singletons. The sample consisted of peripheral blood, taken in a trial of Ad26.COV2.S vaccine versus placebo. The receptors stem from a person between 18 and 65 years old who received the Ad26.COV2.S COVID-19 vaccine or a placebo.

This clone has just one count. This chain links TRBV4-2 with TRBJ2-7; 8 bases are shared with TRBD1. Germline V gene sequence: CDR1 LGHNA, CDR2 YNFKEQ. After removal of 1 base from V and 6 bases from J, the junction contained 8 bases not matched to a gene. The CDR3 spans 15 residues. The CDR3 sequence is CASSQGGIGQGEQYF. CDR3 coding DNA: TGTGCCAGCAGCCAAGGGGGTATAGGACAGGGCGAGCAGTACTTC.

The J gene is TRBJ2-4, the V gene TRBV3-1 (or the pseudogene TRBV3-2); D may be TRBD1 (5 bases). This CDR3 region has 17 residues. Trimming took off 3 bases at V and 0 bases at J, with 15 bases between the two ends. Germline V gives CDR1 LGHDT, CDR2 YNNKEL (reference sequence). This CDR3 reads CASSQPQGFGAKNIQYF. The CDR3 nucleotides read TGTGCCAGCAGCCAGCCCCAGGGTTTTGGAGCCAAAAACATTCAGTACTTC.

The chain couples TRBV29-1 to TRBJ1-5, with unresolved D. V was trimmed by 8 bases and J by 0 bases, leaving 5 bases between them. CDR3 length equals 11 residues. Germline V lookup: CDR1 SQVTM, CDR2 ANQGSEA. The CDR3 sequence: CSLHSNQPQHF. CDR3 nucleotide sequence: TGCAGCCTCCATAGCAATCAGCCCCAGCATTTT.

This chain joins TRBV2 and TRBJ2-5; possibly TRBD2 for D (5 bases). V lost 11 bases, J lost 1 base, and 11 bases lay in between. This CDR3 spans 12 amino acids. Germline CDR1 reads SNHLY; CDR2 reads FYNNEI. The CDR3 sequence: CAGGLGQETQYF. The DNA of the CDR3 is TGTGCCGGCGGACTCGGCCAAGAGACCCAGTACTTC.

This rearrangement joins TRBV3-1 (or the pseudogene TRBV3-2) to TRBJ2-5; D is unclear. CDR1 is LGHDT, CDR2 YNNKEL, per germline (reference sequence). Trimming cost V 0 bases and J 1 base, with 9 bases left between them. There are 15 residues in the CDR3. This CDR3 is CASSQDLRFQETQYF. The CDR3 DNA reads as TGTGCCAGCAGCCAAGATCTTAGGTTCCAAGAGACCCAGTACTTC.

This clone has only one observation. The CDR3: CSVEGGAGELFF. In DNA, the CDR3 is TGCAGCGTTGAAGGGGGAGCCGGGGAGCTGTTTTTT. The chain recombines TRBV29-1 with TRBJ2-2, with D possibly TRBD2 on 5 matching bases. CDR1 and CDR2 (germline): SQVTM, ANQGSEA. The V end was cut by 1 base, the J end by 6 bases, with 6 bases between. CDR3 size: 12 residues.

The chain has TRBV10-3 and TRBJ2-1; no definite D call. Trimming removed 4 bases from V and 9 bases from J, with 13 bases in between. This CDR3 has 13 residues. Germline V gene data show CDR1 as ENHRY and CDR2 as SYGVKD. In DNA, the CDR3 is TGTGCCATCAGTGGGGTCGACAAGGGTGAGCAGTTCTTC. Protein product: CAISGVDKGEQFF.

This chain connects TRBV27 to TRBJ1-4, with TRBD1 as a possible D gene (5 bases). V lost 4 bases to trimming and J lost 6 bases, with 12 bases between them. The CDR3 extends over 14 amino acids. Germline assignment: CDR1 MNHEY and CDR2 SMNVEV (reference sequence). CDR3 DNA: TGTGCCAGCAGTTCCGACTGGGGCGATGAAAAACTGTTTTTT. Amino acids: CASSSDWGDEKLFF.

The V call is TRBV19, the J call TRBJ1-5, with D uncertain. Trimming took 5 bases from V and 2 from J, leaving 19 bases between them. Per germline, CDR1 LNHDA and CDR2 SQIVND (reference sequence). The CDR3 sequence is 17 residues long. CDR3 DNA sequence: TGTGCCAGTAGTCCCCGCGGAGGGCGGGAGGGCAATCAGCCCCAGCATTTT. It yields the protein CASSPRGGREGNQPQHF.

This rearrangement joins TRBV7-7 to TRBJ2-1, with 10 nucleotides matching TRBD2. The CDR3 is 16 residues long. The V segment lost 1 base and the J segment 7 bases; nucleotides outside the gene matches: 7. Germline assignment: CDR1 SSHAT and CDR2 FNYEAQ (reference sequence). The CDR3 here is CASSLDTAGGLNEQFF. DNA of the CDR3: TGTGCCAGCAGCTTAGATACAGCGGGGGGGCTGAATGAGCAGTTCTTC.

The chain joins TRBV7-9 to TRBJ2-7; D unclear. The V gene's germline CDR1 is SEHNR and CDR2 FQNEAQ (reference sequence). The ends were cut back, 0 bases at V and 6 bases at J, with 12 bases in the middle. The CDR3 extends over 14 amino acids. The CDR3 region has the DNA TGTGCCAGCAGCTTAGCTGGGCAACTTGTCGAGCAGTACTTC. It specifies CASSLAGQLVEQYF.

The chain is built from TRBV6-5 and TRBJ1-3; D remains unclear. Germline CDR1 and CDR2: MNHEY and SVGAGI. Trimming removed 6 bases from V and 4 bases from J, with 13 bases in between. The CDR3 is 14 residues long. CDR3 residues: CASSLAEWGNTIYF. The DNA of the CDR3 is TGTGCCAGCAGCCTCGCTGAGTGGGGAAACACCATATATTTT.

J is TRBJ2-1 and V is TRBV2; 14 bases align to TRBD2. The CDR3 covers 15 residues. V shed 4 bases and J 5 bases; nucleotides not matched to a gene: 1. Germline V gene lookup returns CDR1 SNHLY and CDR2 FYNNEI. CDR3 residues: CASSGLAGGDNEQFF. Written as DNA, the CDR3 is TGTGCCAGCAGTGGACTAGCGGGAGGGGACAATGAGCAGTTCTTC.

V and J are TRBV19 and TRBJ2-3; the match to TRBD2 covers 15 bases. Germline V gene data show CDR1 as LNHDA and CDR2 as SQIVND (reference sequence). This CDR3 is built from 18 residues. V shed 6 bases and J 3 bases; nucleotides not matched to a gene: 10. The CDR3 loop is CASRPVGTSGRMTDTQYF. The CDR3 nucleotides are TGTGCCAGTAGGCCAGTGGGGACTAGCGGGAGGATGACAGATACGCAGTATTTT.